This TCR beta chain was recorded in a study of graft-versus-host responses after intestinal transplantation. Turning to the study itself: Transplant recipients had multivisceral, liver-intestinal, or isolated intestinal grafts. Tacrolimus and steroids were given for 3 to 4 years to all recipients after anti-thymocyte globulin induction.

V lost 5 bases to trimming and J lost 6 bases; unmatched junction nucleotides: 11. This CDR3 region has 16 residues. Germline V gene data show CDR1 as MDHEN and CDR2 as SYDVKM. This clone was picked up a small number of times. Its antigen is unidentified. Points from the study as a whole: Researchers found GvH clones in recipient marrow, and some showed up first in ileum or blood. Some patients had graft-donor T cell macrochimerism, and their allografts showed high graft-versus-host to host-versus-graft clonal ratios.

Repertoires were generated with immunoSEQ multiplex PCR, while TCRdb's copy carries only in-frame clones and drops some. This table has about 80,000 clones, 92% appearing once. The rearrangement links TRBV28 to TRBJ2-1; 9 bases match TRBD2. The input for sequencing was PBMCs, taken 98 days after intestinal transplantation. This TCR was sampled from a human patient who received an intestinal transplant, so some T cells may come from the graft donor. CDR3: CASSARSWREGNEQFF. The CDR3 coding sequence is TGTGCCAGCAGTGCAAGGAGCTGGCGGGAGGGCAATGAGCAGTTCTTC.